The 9 T cell receptor beta chains below come from one sample, sequenced in a study of chemoradiotherapy in HPV16-positive cancers. Repertoires were generated with immunoSEQ multiplex PCR, while TCRdb's copy carries only in-frame clones and drops some. The sample carries under 15,000 clones, about 78% recorded once. Sampling took place from a patient who underwent chemoradiotherapy. The receptor set was obtained from a human donor with HPV-associated anogenital cancer.

The chain combines TRBV15 with TRBJ2-3, with 9 nucleotides matching TRBD1. V trimming: 5 bases; J trimming: 5 bases; junction bases outside the gene matches: 8. The CDR3 has 15 amino acids. Germline CDR1 LNHNV, CDR2 YYDKDF (reference sequence). Here the CDR3 reads CATSGNRGQLDTQYF. CDR3 sequence (DNA): TGTGCCACCAGCGGCAACAGGGGGCAGTTAGATACGCAGTATTTT.

The chain carries TRBV14 and TRBJ1-2, with 10 bases aligning to TRBD1. The CDR3 sequence is 17 residues long. The junction had 5 bases not matched to a gene; V was cut back by 0 bases and J by 1 base. CDR1 and CDR2 from the germline V gene are SGHDN and FVKESK. The CDR3 nucleotides read TGTGCCAGCAGCCAAGATTGGGGACAGGGGTATAACTATGGCTACACCTTC. As protein: CASSQDWGQGYNYGYTF.

The chain uses TRBV4-1 and TRBJ2-7; D uncertain. This CDR3 comprises 15 residues. Per the germline V gene, CDR1 is MGHRA and CDR2 is YSYEKL. The V end was cut by 1 base, the J end by 2 bases, with 12 bases between. The CDR3 sequence is CASSQGWSETYEQYF. The DNA of the CDR3 is TGCGCCAGCAGCCAAGGATGGTCAGAAACCTACGAGCAGTACTTC.

CDR3 coding DNA: TGCGCCAGCAGCCAAGATAATTATACAGAACCGTACCAAGAGACCCAGTACTTC. Translated, it gives CASSQDNYTEPYQETQYF. This chain connects TRBV4-3 to TRBJ2-5; D not certain. The CDR3 totals 18 residues. Per the germline V gene, CDR1 is LGHNA and CDR2 is YSLEER. Trimming shortened V by 0 bases and J by 0 bases, and 17 bases separated the two germline ends.

This clone has just a few counts. The chain is built from TRBV9 and TRBJ2-1; D is possibly TRBD1 or TRBD2 (5 bases each). Germline V CDR1 and CDR2: SGDLS, YYNGEE. The CDR3 runs to 14 residues. V dropped 6 bases and J dropped 5 bases, with 15 bases sitting between them. This chain's CDR3 is CASTPGGTDNEQFF. The CDR3 DNA reads TGTGCCAGCACCCCCGGTGGGACGGACAATGAGCAGTTCTTC.

This chain joins TRBV7-8 and TRBJ1-1; D is undetermined. Germline V gene sequence: CDR1 SGHVS, CDR2 FQNEAQ. V lost 2 bases, J lost 0 bases, and 13 bases lay in between. The CDR3 runs to 16 residues. The CDR3 loop is CASSLPLQTLNTEAFF. In DNA, the CDR3 is TGTGCCAGCAGCTTACCCCTCCAAACGTTGAACACTGAAGCTTTCTTT.

The chain uses TRBV11-3 and TRBJ2-1; D perhaps matches TRBD2 (7 bases). Germline CDR1 SGHNT, CDR2 YENEEA. V was clipped by 5 bases and J by 4 bases, with 21 bases between them. The CDR3 runs 17 residues. The CDR3, as DNA: TGTGCCAGCAGCCCCGCAAGGGGGGGAGCGGATTACAATGAGCAGTTCTTC. This codes for CASSPARGGADYNEQFF.

This chain connects TRBV4-1 to TRBJ2-1; 8 nucleotides align to TRBD2. The V segment lost 1 base and the J segment 10 bases; nucleotides outside the gene matches: 3. Germline V gene lookup returns CDR1 MGHRA and CDR2 YSYEKL. This CDR3 is built from 13 residues. The CDR3 loop is CASSQVGGGEQFF. CDR3 in DNA: TGCGCCAGCAGCCAAGTCGGGGGGGGAGAGCAGTTCTTC.

In its sample, this clone was seen a few times. The chain joins TRBV20-1 to TRBJ1-2; D ambiguous. Germline V gene sequence: CDR1 DFQATT, CDR2 SNEGSKA (reference sequence). V lost 6 bases and J lost 0, with 2 bases in between. This CDR3 comprises 10 residues. CDR3 sequence reads: CSASNYGYTF. In DNA, the CDR3 is TGCAGTGCGTCTAACTATGGCTACACCTTC.